This T cell receptor beta chain was retrieved from a study of spatial heterogeneity in lung cancer. Regarding the study as a whole: One measure, the expanded intratumoral alpha and beta TCR count, tracked tumor mutation counts.

Time point: sample taken at primary tumor resection. Untreated early-stage non-small cell lung cancer patients, approximately 79 in total, were the donors. From tumor, nontumor lung or frozen PBMC, whole RNA was taken unsorted for sequencing. Remarks on this clonotype: Antigen specificity is unknown.

MiXCR was run by TCRdb on the 5' RACE reads, yielding one entry per CDR3 protein. The table includes 15,000 to 20,000 distinct CDR3 sequences, 5.5% to 8% detected once. Trimming left V 3 bases short and J 0 bases short, with 9 bases between. CDR1 and CDR2 (germline): LGHDT, YNNKEL (reference sequence). This CDR3 region has 14 residues. The sequence was obtained from a female donor with early-stage non-small cell lung cancer. The source was lung tumor tissue, collected at surgery. The chain is built from TRBV3-1 and TRBJ2-7; D is unresolved. CDR3 nucleotide sequence: TGTGCCAGCAGCCAGAGCCTCCTCTCCTACGAGCAGTACTTC. Translation: CASSQSLLSYEQYF.